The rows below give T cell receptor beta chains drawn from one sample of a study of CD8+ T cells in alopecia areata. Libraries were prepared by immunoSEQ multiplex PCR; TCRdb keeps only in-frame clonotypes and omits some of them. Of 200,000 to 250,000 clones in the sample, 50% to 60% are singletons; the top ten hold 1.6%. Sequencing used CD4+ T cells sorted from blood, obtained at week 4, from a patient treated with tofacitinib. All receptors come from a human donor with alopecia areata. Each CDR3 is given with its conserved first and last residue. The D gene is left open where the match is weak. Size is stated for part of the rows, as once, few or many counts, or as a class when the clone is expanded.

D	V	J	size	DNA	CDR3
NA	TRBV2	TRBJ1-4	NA	TGTGCCAGCTACCGAGGGTTACAGGGCGCCCCCAAACTGTTTTTT	CASYRGLQGAPKLFF
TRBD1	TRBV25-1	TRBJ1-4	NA	TGTGCCAGCAGTGATCCTCTGGGGGGACAGGGAAGGGAAAAACTGTTTTTT	CASSDPLGGQGREKLFF
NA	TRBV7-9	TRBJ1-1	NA	TGTGCCAGCACCCCGGGGACTGAAGCTTTCTTT	CASTPGTEAFF
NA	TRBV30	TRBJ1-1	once	TGTGCCTGGAATAAAAGATCCCATGAAGCTTTCTTT	CAWNKRSHEAFF
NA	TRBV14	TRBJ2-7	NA	TGTGCCAGCAGCCAGCTCGGGCCTGGAAACTACGAGCAGTACTTC	CASSQLGPGNYEQYF
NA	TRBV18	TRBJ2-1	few	TGTGCCAGCTCAAGAGGGGGGGCCGATGAGCAGTTCTTC	CASSRGGADEQFF
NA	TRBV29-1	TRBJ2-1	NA	TGCAGCGTTTCGACGTCGGGCAATGAGCAGTTCTTC	CSVSTSGNEQFF
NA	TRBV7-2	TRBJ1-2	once	TGTGCCAGCAGCTTAAGTATTACGGAGCCTGCCTATGGCTACACCTTC	CASSLSITEPAYGYTF
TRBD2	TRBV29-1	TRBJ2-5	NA	TGCAGCGTTGATAGTAGCGGGGGGGCCCCACCCAATCCGTACTTC	CSVDSSGGAPPNPYF
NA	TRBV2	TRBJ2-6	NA	TGTGCCAGCTCCCCAGAGAATTCTGGGGCCAACGTCCTGACTTTC	CASSPENSGANVLTF
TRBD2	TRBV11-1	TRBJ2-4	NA	TGTGCCAGCAGCTTGGATGGGACGGCCGGGAGGAAAAACATTCAGTACTTC	CASSLDGTAGRKNIQYF
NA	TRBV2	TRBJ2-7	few	TGTGCCAGCAGTGACAGCTCCTACGAGCAGTACTTC	CASSDSSYEQYF
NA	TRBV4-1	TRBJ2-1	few	TGCGCCAGCAGCCAAGAGAAGGTGGGTGAGCAGTTCTTC	CASSQEKVGEQFF
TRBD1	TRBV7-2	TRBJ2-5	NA	TGTGCCAGCAGATTCGGGACAGGGGTGGAGACCCAGTACTTC	CASRFGTGVETQYF
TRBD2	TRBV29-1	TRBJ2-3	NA	TGCAGCGTGGTTGGGACTAGCTCGGCGCAGTATTTT	CSVVGTSSAQYF
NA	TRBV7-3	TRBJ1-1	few	TGTGCCAGCAGCTTAACAGGGGCCACTGAAGCTTTCTTT	CASSLTGATEAFF
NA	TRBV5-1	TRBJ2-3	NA	TGCGCCAGCAGCTTGGGACAGTCGCGCACAGATACGCAGTATTTT	CASSLGQSRTDTQYF
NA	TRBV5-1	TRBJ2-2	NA	TGCGCCAGCAGCTTTAGCGGTGGCACCGGGGAGCTGTTTTTT	CASSFSGGTGELFF
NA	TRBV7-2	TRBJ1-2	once	TGTGCCAGCAGCTTAGATAGTAGTTCTGGCTACACCTTC	CASSLDSSSGYTF
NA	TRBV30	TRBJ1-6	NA	TGTGCCTGGGGACAGATGAATTCACCCCTCCACTTT	CAWGQMNSPLHF
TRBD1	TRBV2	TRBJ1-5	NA	TGTGCCAGCAGTCGGGACAGGCAAAGGGGTCAGCCCCAGCATTTT	CASSRDRQRGQPQHF
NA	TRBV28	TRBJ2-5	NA	TGTGCCAGCACCCTTTACGGGGGCGCGGAGACCCAGTACTTC	CASTLYGGAETQYF
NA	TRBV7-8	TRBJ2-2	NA	TGTGCCAGCAGCTTAGAAGGAGGGGAGCTGTTTTTT	CASSLEGGELFF
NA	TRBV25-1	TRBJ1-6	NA	TGTGCCAGCAGTAAGGACAGCTCCTATAATTCACCCCTCCACTTT	CASSKDSSYNSPLHF
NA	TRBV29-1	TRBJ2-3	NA	TGCAGCGGTCAGTACACAGATACGCAGTATTTT	CSGQYTDTQYF
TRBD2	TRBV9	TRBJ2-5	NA	TGTGCCAGCAGCGTAGCGGGACTAGCGGCCATCCAAGAGACCCAGTACTTC	CASSVAGLAAIQETQYF
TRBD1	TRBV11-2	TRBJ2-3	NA	TGTGCCAGCAGCTTAGGGACAGGGGGCACAGATACGCAGTATTTT	CASSLGTGGTDTQYF
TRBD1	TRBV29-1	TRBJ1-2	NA	TGCAGCGTTGAACTCGTGAGGGACAGCCCATATGGCTACACCTTC	CSVELVRDSPYGYTF
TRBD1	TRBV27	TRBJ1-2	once	TGTGCCAGCAGTTCAGGGGGCTTTGGCTACACCTTC	CASSSGGFGYTF
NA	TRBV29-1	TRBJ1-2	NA	TGCAGCGTTGTCGGACAGTCTAACTATGGCTACACCTTC	CSVVGQSNYGYTF
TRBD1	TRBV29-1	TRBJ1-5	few	TGCAGCATTGGACAGGGCCAGGGGCCCCAGCATTTT	CSIGQGQGPQHF
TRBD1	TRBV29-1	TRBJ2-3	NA	TGCAGCGTTGCTTGGGACAGGGAAACAGATACGCAGTATTTT	CSVAWDRETDTQYF
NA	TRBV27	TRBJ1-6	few	TGTGCCAGCACTGAGCCAGGTTCACCCCTCCACTTT	CASTEPGSPLHF
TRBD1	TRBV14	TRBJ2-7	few	TGTGCCAGCAGCAGACAGGGGAACAACTACGAGCAGTACTTC	CASSRQGNNYEQYF
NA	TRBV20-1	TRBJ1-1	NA	TGCAGTGCTAGCGCCGACACTGAAGCTTTCTTT	CSASADTEAFF
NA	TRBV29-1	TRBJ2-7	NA	TGCAGCGTTGCTTGGGCCTCGAGCTCCTACGAGCAGTACTTC	CSVAWASSSYEQYF
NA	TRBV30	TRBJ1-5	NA	TGTGCCTGGGCGGACACCCTGGGCCCCCAGCATTTT	CAWADTLGPQHF
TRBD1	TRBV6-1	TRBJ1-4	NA	TGTGCCAGCAGCGTGACAGGGGCATTGCGAAAACTGTTTTTT	CASSVTGALRKLFF
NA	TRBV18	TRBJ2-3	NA	TGTGCCAGCTCACCATTCAACAGGTTGGGTAGCACAGATACGCAGTATTTT	CASSPFNRLGSTDTQYF
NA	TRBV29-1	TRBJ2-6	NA	TGCAGCGTCACGGGGGCAGGGAGTAGTGGGGCCAACGTCCTGACTTTC	CSVTGAGSSGANVLTF
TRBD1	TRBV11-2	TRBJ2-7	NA	TGTGCCAGCAGCCCCCATACAGGGGGCTGGGAGCAGTACTTC	CASSPHTGGWEQYF
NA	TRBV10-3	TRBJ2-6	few	TGTGCCATCAGGGTACTTGGGGCCAACGTCCTGACTTTC	CAIRVLGANVLTF
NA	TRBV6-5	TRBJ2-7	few	TGTGCCAGTAGTTCGGGGGCCGAGCAGTACTTC	CASSSGAEQYF
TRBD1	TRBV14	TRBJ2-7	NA	TGTGCCAGCACGTGGACAGGGGGTTACGAGCAGTACTTC	CASTWTGGYEQYF
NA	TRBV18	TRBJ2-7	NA	TGTGCCAGCTCACCACCAGGGTTTCCCCACGAGCAGTACTTC	CASSPPGFPHEQYF
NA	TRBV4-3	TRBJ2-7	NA	TGCGCCAGCAGCCAAGAACCCGACTACGAGCAGTACTTC	CASSQEPDYEQYF
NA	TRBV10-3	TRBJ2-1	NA	TGTGCCATCAGTGAGGAAGGCGGACTAAGGAACAATGAGCAGTTCTTC	CAISEEGGLRNNEQFF
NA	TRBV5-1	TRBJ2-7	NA	TGCGCCAGCAGCCGGACCGTTCCTACCTACGAGCAGTACTTC	CASSRTVPTYEQYF
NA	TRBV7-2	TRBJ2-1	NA	TGTGCCAGCAGCTTAGTCGTAGCGGCGTACAATGAGCAGTTCTTC	CASSLVVAAYNEQFF
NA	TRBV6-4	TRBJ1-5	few	TGTGCCAGCAGTTACAGTGGTGGCAATCAGCCCCAGCATTTT	CASSYSGGNQPQHF
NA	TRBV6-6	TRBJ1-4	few	TGTGCCAGCAGTTGGGGTAATGAAAAACTGTTTTTT	CASSWGNEKLFF
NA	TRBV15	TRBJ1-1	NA	TGTGCCACCAGACCTGAAATAAGCGGTGAAGCTTTCTTT	CATRPEISGEAFF
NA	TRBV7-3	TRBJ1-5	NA	TGTGCCAGCAGTGAGTTGGGGGGAAAACAGCCCCAGCATTTT	CASSELGGKQPQHF
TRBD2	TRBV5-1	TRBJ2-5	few	TGCGCCAGCAGCTTGGAGCGGGCTAGCGGGGGAGAGACCCAGTACTTC	CASSLERASGGETQYF
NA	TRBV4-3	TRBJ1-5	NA	TGCGCCAGCAGCCAAGATCTAGGAGGGGTTAGCAATCAGCCCCAGCATTTT	CASSQDLGGVSNQPQHF
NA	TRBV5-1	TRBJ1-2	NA	TGCGCCAGCAGCTCGGACTTGCCCCCGGCGGCGGGAGGCTATGGCTACACCTTC	CASSSDLPPAAGGYGYTF
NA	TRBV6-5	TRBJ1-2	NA	TGTGCCAGCCCCTATGGCTACACCTTC	CASPYGYTF
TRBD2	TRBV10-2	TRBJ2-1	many	TGCGCCAGCAGTGAGACTAGCGGGGGGGGTGCGTTCTTC	CASSETSGGGAFF
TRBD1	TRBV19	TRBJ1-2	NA	TGTGCCAGTAGTATCTCGGGACAGACTTATGGCTACACCTTC	CASSISGQTYGYTF